This T cell receptor beta chain was sequenced for a study of blood T cell repertoires in COVID-19. At the level of the study: From the United States, Italy and Spain came samples of acute and convalescent COVID-19.

The V gene's germline CDR1 is GTSNPN and CDR2 SVGIG (reference sequence). This CDR3 region has 13 residues. V lost 2 bases to trimming and J lost 5 bases, with 10 bases between them. Produced via immunoSEQ multiplex PCR; TCRdb's table is partial and in-frame only. The sample yields some 70,000 clones, about 91% seen once. The origin of this receptor is a woman in her 70s with acute or convalescent COVID-19. The sample comprised peripheral blood. V usage is TRBV30 and J usage is TRBJ2-1, with D perhaps matching TRBD2 (7 bases). CDR3 sequence reads: CAWSRGTNNEQFF. DNA for the CDR3: TGTGCCTGGAGTAGGGGGACTAACAATGAGCAGTTCTTC.